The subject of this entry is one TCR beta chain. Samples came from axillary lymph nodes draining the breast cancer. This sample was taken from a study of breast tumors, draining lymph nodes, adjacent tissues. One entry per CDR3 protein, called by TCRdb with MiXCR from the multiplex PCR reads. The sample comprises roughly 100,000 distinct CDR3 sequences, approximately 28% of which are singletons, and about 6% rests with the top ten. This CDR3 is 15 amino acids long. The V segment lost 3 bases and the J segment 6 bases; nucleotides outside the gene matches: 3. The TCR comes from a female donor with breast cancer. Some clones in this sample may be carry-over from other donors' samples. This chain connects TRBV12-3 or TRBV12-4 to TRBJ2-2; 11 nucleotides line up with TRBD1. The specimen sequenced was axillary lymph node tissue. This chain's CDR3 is CASSLGTGGAGELFF. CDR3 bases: TGTGCCAGCAGTTTGGGGACAGGGGGTGCCGGGGAGCTGTTTTTT.